This T cell receptor (beta chain) was recorded in a study of cytotoxic CD8 clonotypes in ibrutinib-treated CLL. About the research overall: The patients comprised about a dozen relapsed/refractory and more than 14 treatment-naive cases, 17 to 18 IGHV unmutated. Response sampling came at median about a year of treatment, ranging roughly 6 to 36 months. Study findings and constraints: Ibrutinib response saw clonality rise, and progression saw it return toward baseline. Public clonotypes (which were uncommon) either contracted or remained stable on treatment.

Assay: immunoSEQ multiplex PCR; the TCRdb copy retains only in-frame clones and omits some. The sample contains 15,000 to 20,000 clones, approximately 60% of which appear only once. This clone has just a few counts. Its antigen is undetermined. One end of the junction does not line up with germline, which may come from a read error. Source: PBMCs, taken after 12 months of ibrutinib treatment. This TCR derives from a human donor with chronic lymphocytic leukemia.

CDR3 region: CASSLIQGGKLFF. CDR3 DNA: TGTGCTAGCAGCTTGATACAGGGAGGGAAACTGTTTTTT. The chain has TRBV7-7 and TRBJ1-4, with D tentatively TRBD1 (6 bases). The length of the CDR3 is 13 residues. From germline, CDR1 is SSHAT and CDR2 FNYEAQ (reference sequence).